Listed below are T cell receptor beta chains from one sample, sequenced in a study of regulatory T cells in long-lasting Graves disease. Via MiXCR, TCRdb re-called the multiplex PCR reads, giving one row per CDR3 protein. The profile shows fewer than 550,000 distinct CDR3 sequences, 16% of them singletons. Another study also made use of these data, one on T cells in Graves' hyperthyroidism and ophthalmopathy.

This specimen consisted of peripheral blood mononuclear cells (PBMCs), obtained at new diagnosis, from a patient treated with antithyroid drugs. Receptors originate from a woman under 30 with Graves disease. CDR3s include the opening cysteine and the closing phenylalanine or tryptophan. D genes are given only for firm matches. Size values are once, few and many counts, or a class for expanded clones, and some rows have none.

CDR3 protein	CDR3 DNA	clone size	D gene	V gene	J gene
CASSLIVGMVKSEQFF	TGTGCCAGCAGCTTAATAGTAGGCATGGTGAAGAGTGAGCAGTTCTTC	many	NA	TRBV7-8	TRBJ2-1
CSARDRRLAGEKNTGELFF	TGCAGTGCTAGAGATCGAAGACTAGCGGGAGAAAAGAACACCGGGGAGCTGTTTTTT	NA	TRBD2	TRBV20-1	TRBJ2-2
CASSQVTEQFF	TGTGCCAGCAGCCAAGTTACTGAGCAGTTCTTC	few	NA	TRBV14	TRBJ2-1
CASSQEPAGGYNEQFF	TGTGCCAGCAGCCAAGAACCAGCGGGAGGGTACAATGAGCAGTTCTTC	many	TRBD2	TRBV3-1	TRBJ2-1
CASSLELADTGELFF	TGCGCCAGCAGCTTGGAACTAGCGGACACCGGGGAGCTGTTTTTT	many	TRBD2	TRBV5-1	TRBJ2-2
CASSPGTGIWGYTF	TGCGCCAGCAGCCCCGGGACAGGGATCTGGGGCTACACCTTC	NA	TRBD1	TRBV4-3	TRBJ1-2
CATSTDSNQPQHF	TGTGCCACTTCGACAGATAGCAATCAGCCCCAGCATTTT	many	NA	TRBV10-3	TRBJ1-5
CASSLDNREGTEAFF	TGTGCCAGCAGTTTAGATAACAGAGAGGGCACTGAAGCTTTCTTT	many	NA	TRBV12-3/TRBV12-4	TRBJ1-1
CASSEQATNEKLFF	TGCGCCAGCAGTGAACAAGCAACTAATGAAAAACTGTTTTTT	NA	NA	TRBV10-2	TRBJ1-4
CAWSGYSGGYNEQFF	TGTGCCTGGAGTGGGTACAGTGGTGGGTACAATGAGCAGTTCTTC	many	NA	TRBV30	TRBJ2-1
CASSEAKGGTQYF	TGTGCCAGCAGTGAAGCGAAGGGCGGTACGCAGTATTTT	NA	NA	TRBV6-2/TRBV6-3	TRBJ2-3
CASSVVATNEKLFF	TGTGCCAGCAGCGTCGTAGCAACTAATGAAAAACTGTTTTTT	NA	NA	TRBV7-2	TRBJ1-4
CASSSLRALGNTIYF	TGTGCCAGCAGTTCACTCCGGGCACTCGGAAACACCATATATTTT	many	NA	TRBV28	TRBJ1-3
CASSFVASNTGELFF	TGTGCCAGCAGCTTTGTGGCGTCGAACACCGGGGAGCTGTTTTTT	many	NA	TRBV11-2	TRBJ2-2
CASSVSGTGDYEQYF	TGTGCCAGCAGCGTATCCGGGACAGGCGACTACGAGCAGTACTTC	NA	TRBD1	TRBV7-9	TRBJ2-7
CSARIADPNTGELFF	TGCAGTGCTAGAATAGCAGATCCGAACACCGGGGAGCTGTTTTTT	few	NA	TRBV20-1	TRBJ2-2
CASSYSAGGTTVGQFF	TGTGCCAGCAGTTACTCGGCGGGAGGCACCACCGTTGGGCAGTTCTTC	many	TRBD2	TRBV6-2/TRBV6-3	TRBJ2-1
CASLPAGTTTGELFF	TGTGCCAGCTTACCGGCCGGGACAACCACCGGGGAGCTGTTTTTT	many	NA	TRBV6-1	TRBJ2-2
CASSLRARLAGEADTQYF	TGTGCCAGCAGCTTACGAGCGAGACTAGCGGGAGAGGCAGATACGCAGTATTTT	many	TRBD2	TRBV7-3	TRBJ2-3
CASSPQGASQTQYF	TGTGCCAGCAGCCCACAGGGGGCGTCGCAGACCCAGTACTTC	many	TRBD1	TRBV9	TRBJ2-5
CASSYRQGNTIYF	TGTGCCAGCAGTTACCGACAGGGCAACACCATATATTTT	many	TRBD1	TRBV3-1	TRBJ1-3
CASSLGGKDYEQYF	TGTGCCAGCAGCTTAGGAGGGAAAGACTACGAGCAGTACTTC	NA	NA	TRBV7-3	TRBJ2-7
CASSEGRDSYNEQFF	TGTGCCAGCAGTGAGGGGCGGGATTCCTACAATGAGCAGTTCTTC	many	NA	TRBV2	TRBJ2-1
CASRRGGETQYF	TGTGCCAGCAGGCGGGGGGGCGAGACCCAGTACTTC	NA	TRBD2	TRBV27	TRBJ2-5